What follows are 17 T cell receptor beta chains derived from one specimen sequenced in a study of early T cells in non-severe SARS-CoV-2 infection. TCRdb recomputed calls from the 5' RACE reads with MiXCR, one row per CDR3 protein. In the table there are about 60,000 distinct CDR3 sequences, under 10% of which are singletons. Material for sequencing was whole blood. All receptors derive from an adult who was a healthcare worker with PCR-confirmed SARS-CoV-2 infection or an uninfected control (not recorded which).

This chain connects TRBV7-6 to TRBJ2-3; D might be TRBD1 or TRBD2, each matching 7 bases. Trimming removed 5 bases from V and 7 bases from J, with 25 bases in between. CDR3 size: 17 residues. Looked up from germline, CDR1 is SGHVS and CDR2 is FNYEAQ. This CDR3 reads CASSRSRGGGLFHTQYF. The DNA of the CDR3 is TGTGCCAGCAGCCGAAGCCGGGGAGGGGGCCTTTTTCATACGCAGTATTTT.

This chain links TRBV9 with TRBJ2-6; TRBD2 is a possible D gene (5 bases). The CDR3 sequence is 17 residues long. In germline, CDR1 is SGDLS, CDR2 YYNGEE. V was clipped by 4 bases and J by 0 bases, with 14 bases between them. The DNA for the CDR3 is TGTGCCAGCAGCTTCGGACTGGTAAACTCTGGGGCCAACGTCCTGACTTTC. It is translated as CASSFGLVNSGANVLTF.

This clonotype was found many times. The chain links TRBV12-3 or TRBV12-4 to TRBJ1-5; maybe TRBD1 (5 bases). There are 13 residues in the CDR3. Trimming took off 6 bases at V and 7 bases at J, with 13 bases between the two ends. CDR3 sequence: CASSPEGRQPQHF. DNA of the CDR3: TGTGCCAGCAGCCCAGAGGGACGCCAGCCCCAGCATTTT.

The chain employs TRBV6-2 or TRBV6-3 and TRBJ2-5; TRBD1 matches 7 bases. Germline V CDR1 and CDR2: MNHEY, SVGEGT. The CDR3 contains 12 residues. Unmatched junction bases numbered 10, after V lost 4 bases and J lost 14 bases. CDR3 region: CASSSRTDRLYF. In DNA form, the CDR3 reads TGTGCCAGCAGTTCCCGGACGGACAGGCTATACTTC.

This clonotype has at least ten counts. The chain recombines TRBV6-1 with TRBJ2-7; 7 nucleotides agree with TRBD1. This CDR3 region has 13 residues. Germline V CDR1 and CDR2: MNHNS, SASEGT. J gave up 3 bases and V 6 bases, and 5 bases lay outside the gene matches. The CDR3: CASSRDRNYEQYF. The CDR3 DNA follows: TGTGCCAGCAGCCGGGACAGAAACTACGAGCAGTACTTC.

The sample holds many counts of this clonotype. The genes are TRBV7-9 and TRBJ2-3, with D possibly TRBD1 on 6 matching bases. The CDR3 spans 15 residues. Looked up from germline, CDR1 is SEHNR and CDR2 is FQNEAQ (reference sequence). Trimming pared 8 bases from V and 0 bases from J, leaving 15 bases between. In DNA, the CDR3 is TGTGCCAGCGAACTGGGCACAGGGAGCACAGATACGCAGTATTTT. Its protein product is CASELGTGSTDTQYF.

Note on this clonotype: One base away lies a much larger clone, so this may be a sequencing read error. This chain joins TRBV6-5 and TRBJ1-1; D uncertain. The CDR3 is 11 amino acids. Per germline, CDR1 MNHEY and CDR2 SVGAGI. V was pared by 4 bases and J by 4 bases, with 4 bases between. The CDR3 nucleotides read TGTGCCAGCAGTTCAATCACTGAAGCTTTCTTT. This translates into CASSSITEAFF.

V is TRBV20-1 and J is TRBJ2-7, with D perhaps given as TRBD1 or TRBD2 (5 bases each). The germline gives CDR1 DFQATT, CDR2 SNEGSKA (reference sequence). This CDR3 spans 14 amino acids. V was cut by 0 bases and J by 2 bases, with 11 bases left in between. The CDR3 sequence is CSARDSGTPYEQYF. The CDR3 DNA sequence: TGCAGTGCTAGAGATTCCGGGACCCCCTACGAGCAGTACTTC.

There are many counts of this clonotype. The rearrangement joins TRBV5-6 to TRBJ2-1; D call uncertain. The V gene's germline CDR1 is SGHDT and CDR2 YYEEEE. Trimming removed 0 bases from V and 4 bases from J, with 5 bases in between. CDR3 length equals 13 residues. The DNA for the CDR3 is TGTGCCAGCAGCTTGGTGCGGTACAATGAGCAGTTCTTC. Translated, it gives CASSLVRYNEQFF.

This clonotype came up many times. The CDR3 loop is CASSQDTQSYEQYF. As DNA, the CDR3 is TGCGCCAGCAGCCAAGATACGCAGTCCTACGAGCAGTACTTC. The chain combines TRBV4-3 with TRBJ2-7; D gene unclear. The germline CDR1 and CDR2 sequences are LGHNA and YSLEER. The CDR3 contains 14 residues. The V and J ends lost 0 bases and 1 base respectively, with 7 bases between them.

V is TRBV7-2 and J is TRBJ1-2, with D possibly TRBD1 on 5 matching bases. CDR3 length: 13 amino acids. The germline V gene has CDR1 SGHTA and CDR2 FQGNSA. Trimming cost V 0 bases and J 7 bases, with 9 bases left between them. The CDR3 nucleotides are TGTGCCAGCAGCTTAGCAAGGGGTTTTGGCTACACCTTC. Translation gives CASSLARGFGYTF. Variable domain in full (rest from reference TRBV7-2 and TRBJ1-2): GAGVSQSPSNKVTEKGKDVELRCDPISGHTALYWYRQSLGQGLEFLIYFQGNSAPDKSGLPSDRFSAERTGGSVSTLTIQRTQQEDSAVYLCASSLARGFGYTFGSGTRLTVV.

This clonotype has only a few counts. The chain has TRBV7-2 and TRBJ2-7; tentative D call: TRBD2 (6 bases). CDR3 length equals 14 residues. In germline, CDR1 is SGHTA, CDR2 FQGNSA. The V and J ends lost 3 bases and 0 bases respectively, with 9 bases between them. CDR3 DNA sequence: TGTGCCAGCAGCTTTGGGCGGGGCTCCTACGAGCAGTACTTC. This codes for CASSFGRGSYEQYF.

This chain uses TRBV5-1 with TRBJ1-1; 8 bases match TRBD1. Germline V gene lookup returns CDR1 SGHRS and CDR2 YFSETQ. The CDR3 is 14 residues long. V lost 3 bases to trimming and J lost 5 bases; unmatched junction nucleotides: 6. The CDR3 DNA follows: TGCGCCAGCAGCTCAGACAGGGGAGGTACTGAAGCTTTCTTT. Its translation is CASSSDRGGTEAFF. The variable domain in full, with the rest retrieved from reference TRBV5-1 and TRBJ1-1, is KAGVTQTPRYLIKTRGQQVTLSCSPISGHRSVSWYQQTPGQGLQFLFEYFSETQRNKGNFPGRFSGRQFSNSRSEMNVSTLELGDSALYLCASSSDRGGTEAFFGQGTRLTVV.

In its sample, this clonotype was seen many times. The V call is TRBV7-3, the J call TRBJ2-1; TRBD1 matches 10 bases. V was pared by 4 bases and J by 7 bases, with 7 bases of the junction left unmatched. This CDR3 comprises 15 residues. Germline assignment: CDR1 SGHTA and CDR2 FQGTGA. CDR3 in amino acids: CASSWGQGTANEQFF. The CDR3 DNA is TGTGCCAGCAGCTGGGGACAGGGGACGGCAAATGAGCAGTTCTTC.

This sequence joins TRBV20-1 and TRBJ2-5, with D hard to call. CDR1 is DFQATT and CDR2 is SNEGSKA in the germline V gene (reference sequence). The V gene lost 4 bases and the J gene lost 5 bases, with 11 bases spanning the gap. CDR3 length equals 12 residues. This CDR3 reads CSATLRLETQYF. CDR3 nucleotides: TGCAGTGCTACCTTAAGATTGGAGACCCAGTACTTC.

This clonotype has a count of ten or more. The V call is TRBV27, the J call TRBJ1-2, with 7 bases identical to TRBD1. CDR1 MNHEY and CDR2 SMNVEV come from the germline V gene (reference sequence). With 1 base clipped from V and 4 bases from J, the junction kept 3 bases outside the gene matches. This CDR3 has 14 residues. In DNA, the CDR3 is TGTGCCAGCAGTTTATACAGGGGTGGCTATGGCTACACCTTC. It is translated as CASSLYRGGYGYTF.

Many counts were recorded for this clonotype. The rearrangement links TRBV6-5 to TRBJ2-1; perhaps TRBD1 as D (6 bases). Germline assignment: CDR1 MNHEY and CDR2 SVGAGI. The CDR3 consists of 15 residues. The germline V and J ends were trimmed by 0 bases and 0 bases, with 6 bases remaining between them. This chain's CDR3 is CASSYSGGSYNEQFF. The CDR3, as DNA: TGTGCCAGCAGTTACTCAGGGGGCTCCTACAATGAGCAGTTCTTC.